The 25 T cell receptor beta chains below come from one sample, sequenced in a study of T-cell reconstitution after alpha-beta-depleted transplantation in children. TCRbeta library construction was performed incorporating unique molecular identifiers. A single record per CDR3 protein comes from TCRdb applying MiXCR to the PCR reads. The table has about 260,000 distinct CDR3 sequences, roughly 8.2% seen once; the top ten hold just under 6.5%. This specimen consisted of PBMCs, mostly from graft donor cells, obtained 180 days after TCRalphabeta/CD19-depleted stem cell transplant. These receptors were collected from a male patient between 5 and 17 years old who had a stem cell transplant for acute lymphoblastic leukemia, so the T cells may come from the graft donor.

This clonotype was observed at least ten times. This chain connects TRBV27 to TRBJ2-7; a weak D match, TRBD2 (6 bases). The CDR3 is 14 amino acids. Deletions cut 3 bases from V and 4 bases from J, with 13 bases between. CDR1 and CDR2 from the germline V gene are MNHEY and SMNVEV (reference sequence). CDR3 sequence (DNA): TGTGCCAGCAGTTTCGGGGGATGGAGGTACGAGCAGTACTTC. Translated: CASSFGGWRYEQYF.

In this sample, this clonotype turned up many times. The chain is built from TRBV12-3 or TRBV12-4 and TRBJ2-4; unclear D gene. This CDR3 is 13 amino acids long. The V and J ends lost 1 base and 8 bases respectively, with 9 bases between them. The chain's CDR3 is CASSLGGLYIQYF. CDR3 DNA sequence: TGTGCCAGCAGTTTAGGTGGGCTGTACATTCAGTACTTC.

This clonotype was seen at least ten times. V gene TRBV9 combines with J gene TRBJ2-5, with a weak D call TRBD1 (6 bases). Trimming took off 0 bases at V and 1 base at J, with 10 bases between the two ends. The length of the CDR3 is 15 residues. CDR1 SGDLS and CDR2 YYNGEE come from the germline V gene. The CDR3 is CASSVGDNRQETQYF. CDR3 DNA sequence: TGTGCCAGCAGCGTAGGGGACAATCGCCAAGAGACCCAGTACTTC.

This clonotype was seen many times. The rearrangement joins TRBV15 to TRBJ1-2; D is unclear. This CDR3 has 14 amino acids. Per the germline V gene, CDR1 is LNHNV and CDR2 is YYDKDF (reference sequence). Trimming cost V 4 bases and J 7 bases, with 16 bases left between them. The CDR3 region is CATSTYLGKAGYTF. DNA for the CDR3: TGTGCCACCAGCACCTACTTGGGAAAGGCTGGCTACACCTTC. Full variable domain (remainder filled in from reference TRBV15 and TRBJ1-2): DAMVIQNPRYQVTQFGKPVTLSCSQTLNHNVMYWYQQKSSQAPKLLFHYYDKDFNNEADTPDNFQSRRPNTSFCFLDIRSPGLGDTAMYLCATSTYLGKAGYTFGSGTRLTVV.

The table lists this clonotype with many counts. This sequence joins TRBV24-1 and TRBJ2-5, with 8 bases matching TRBD2. After removal of 1 base from V and 12 bases from J, the junction contained 15 bases not matched to a gene. The CDR3 is 16 residues long. Per germline, CDR1 KGHDR and CDR2 SFDVKD. The CDR3 protein is CATSDFSAGEGQVKYF. Here the CDR3 DNA reads TGTGCCACCAGTGATTTTTCAGCGGGAGAAGGCCAAGTGAAGTACTTC.

In its sample, this clonotype was seen many times. V and J are TRBV20-1 and TRBJ1-6, with D perhaps matching TRBD1 (5 bases). The ends were cut back, 0 bases at V and 6 bases at J, with 9 bases in the middle. Germline CDR1 DFQATT, CDR2 SNEGSKA (reference sequence). CDR3 length: 14 residues. The CDR3 protein is CSAREAGSNSPLHF. The CDR3 region has the DNA TGCAGTGCTAGAGAGGCAGGGTCTAATTCACCCCTCCACTTT.

This clonotype was detected ten times or more. The CDR3 reads CSATSDRGLTYEQYF. In nucleotides, the CDR3 is TGCAGTGCTACGTCAGACAGGGGTCTGACCTACGAGCAGTACTTC. V usage is TRBV20-1 and J usage is TRBJ2-7; TRBD1 agrees at 8 bases. V lost 4 bases, J lost 2 bases, and 10 bases stayed unmatched. This CDR3 is 15 amino acids long. CDR1 and CDR2 (germline): DFQATT, SNEGSKA (reference sequence).

This clonotype was counted many times. V gene TRBV12-3 or TRBV12-4 combines with J gene TRBJ2-7; D is unresolved. The CDR3 sequence is 14 residues long. V was shortened by 5 bases and J by 3 bases, with 14 bases between the two germline ends. The CDR3 loop is CASSPPRLHYEQYF. The CDR3 DNA is TGTGCCAGCAGTCCCCCCCGGCTTCACTACGAGCAGTACTTC.

Many counts were recorded for this clonotype. This rearrangement joins TRBV20-1 to TRBJ2-7, with D possibly being TRBD2 (6 bases). Germline CDR1 is DFQATT and CDR2 is SNEGSKA (reference sequence). V lost 4 bases, J lost 2 bases, and 12 bases lay in between. This CDR3 has 13 residues. The CDR3 loop reads CSATTGVTYEQYF. CDR3 nucleotide sequence: TGCAGTGCTACGACGGGAGTAACCTACGAGCAGTACTTC.

At least ten counts were recorded for this clonotype. The chain couples TRBV12-3 or TRBV12-4 to TRBJ1-4; D unresolved. Trimming cost V 6 bases and J 7 bases, with 12 bases left between them. This CDR3 has 13 residues. The chain's CDR3 is CASRPHTLEKLFF. The CDR3, as DNA: TGTGCCAGCAGACCACACACTCTTGAAAAACTGTTTTTT.

This clonotype came up many times. The chain links TRBV12-3 or TRBV12-4 to TRBJ2-4, with D perhaps given as TRBD1 or TRBD2 (6 bases each). CDR3 size: 13 residues. Between the trimmed V and J ends, which lost 1 base and 9 bases, there was a span of 10 bases. The CDR3 nucleotides are TGTGCCAGCAGTTTAGAGGGGGGTAGCATTCAGTACTTC. It yields the protein CASSLEGGSIQYF.

This chain connects TRBV5-1 to TRBJ2-7; D is possibly TRBD1 or TRBD2 (5 bases each). V was trimmed by 4 bases and J by 4 bases, leaving 15 bases between them. Germline V gene lookup returns CDR1 SGHRS and CDR2 YFSETQ. This CDR3 is built from 14 residues. The CDR3 is CASSPGTVRYEQYF. CDR3 coding DNA: TGCGCCAGCAGCCCCGGGACGGTTAGATACGAGCAGTACTTC.

This clonotype was counted many times. The rearrangement uses TRBV6-5 and TRBJ2-3; D gene uncertain. This CDR3 spans 11 amino acids. The germline gives CDR1 MNHEY, CDR2 SVGAGI. V lost 5 bases to trimming and J lost 6 bases, with 6 bases between them. The CDR3 loop reads CASSQWDTQYF. CDR3 sequence (DNA): TGTGCCAGCAGTCAGTGGGATACGCAGTATTTT.

This clonotype was detected ten times or more. This chain links TRBV12-3 or TRBV12-4 with TRBJ2-2; 10 bases are a match to TRBD1. V trimming: 7 bases; J trimming: 5 bases; junction bases outside the gene matches: 10. This CDR3 contains 16 residues. In DNA, the CDR3 is TGTGCCAGCACAAACCGCCGGGACAGGGGAACCGGGGAGCTGTTTTTT. This codes for CASTNRRDRGTGELFF.

This clonotype has at least ten counts. The V call is TRBV7-6, the J call TRBJ1-3; 8 bases align to TRBD1. The junction had 9 bases not matched to a gene; V was cut back by 5 bases and J by 0 bases. The CDR3 is 17 amino acids. From germline, CDR1 is SGHVS and CDR2 FNYEAQ. CDR3 residues: CASSRTGPLSSGNTIYF. The CDR3 DNA follows: TGTGCCAGCAGCCGGACAGGGCCCCTTTCCTCTGGAAACACCATATATTTT.

This clonotype was seen a handful of times. The chain joins TRBV20-1 to TRBJ2-5, with TRBD2 identical over 8 bases. The ends lost 6 bases at V and 5 bases at J; junction bases unmatched: 11. This CDR3 contains 14 residues. The germline V gene encodes CDR1 DFQATT and CDR2 SNEGSKA (reference sequence). CDR3: CSAIEAGVGETQYF. CDR3 DNA sequence: TGCAGTGCCATAGAAGCGGGAGTGGGTGAGACCCAGTACTTC.

This clonotype was counted only a few times. The chain uses TRBV4-1 and TRBJ2-7; no definite D call. CDR1 MGHRA and CDR2 YSYEKL come from the germline V gene. This CDR3 is 12 amino acids long. V was trimmed by 8 bases and J by 3 bases, leaving 11 bases between them. CDR3 sequence (DNA): TGCGCCAGCGCTAACTCCTTCTACGAGCAGTACTTC. It codes for CASANSFYEQYF.

The rearrangement joins TRBV6-5 to TRBJ2-1; TRBD1 agrees at 10 bases. The CDR3 is 19 residues long. The V segment lost 0 bases and the J segment 0 bases; nucleotides outside the gene matches: 8. Germline loops: CDR1 MNHEY, CDR2 SVGAGI. The chain's CDR3 is CASSYSRDRGSFSYNEQFF. As DNA, the CDR3 is TGTGCCAGCAGTTACTCGAGGGACAGGGGTTCTTTCTCCTACAATGAGCAGTTCTTC.

The chain links TRBV13 to TRBJ2-7, with a weak D call TRBD1 (5 bases). The V gene lost 2 bases and the J gene lost 6 bases, with 8 bases spanning the gap. Germline V gives CDR1 PRHDT, CDR2 FYEKMQ (reference sequence). This CDR3 comprises 12 residues. CDR3 nucleotides: TGTGCCAGCAGCTTACAGGGAAGCGAGCAGTACTTC. This translates into CASSLQGSEQYF.

This clonotype has a count of ten or more. The chain couples TRBV5-5 to TRBJ2-6; D may be TRBD1 (6 bases). CDR1 is SGHKS, CDR2 YYEKEE, per germline (reference sequence). The CDR3 covers 15 residues. Trimming left V 5 bases short and J 4 bases short, with 13 bases between. In DNA, the CDR3 is TGTGCCAGCAGTTACAGGGTGTCCGGGGCCAACGTCCTGACTTTC. Amino acids: CASSYRVSGANVLTF.

The chain has TRBV6-5 and TRBJ1-4; D unresolved. Germline V gives CDR1 MNHEY, CDR2 SVGAGI. This CDR3 is 16 amino acids long. V lost 2 bases to trimming and J lost 0 bases, with 10 bases between them. CDR3 sequence: CASSYGVRTTNEKLFF. As DNA, the CDR3 is TGTGCCAGCAGTTACGGCGTCCGGACAACTAATGAAAAACTGTTTTTT.

This clonotype was counted many times. V usage is TRBV10-3 and J usage is TRBJ1-2, with 8 bases that match TRBD1. This CDR3 comprises 14 residues. The junction had 11 bases not matched to a gene; V was cut back by 10 bases and J by 4 bases. Germline CDR1 reads ENHRY; CDR2 reads SYGVKD. In nucleotides, the CDR3 is TGTGCCAGAACCAGGACAGGGTGGAGCTATGGCTACACCTTC. As protein: CARTRTGWSYGYTF.

This clonotype has ten or more counts. This rearrangement joins TRBV7-3 to TRBJ2-2; D is unclear. Germline V gives CDR1 SGHTA, CDR2 FQGTGA. This CDR3 comprises 13 residues. Trimming pared 5 bases from V and 6 bases from J, leaving 10 bases between. The CDR3 DNA reads as TGTGCCAGCAGCCCGCTTGGGTCCGGGGAGCTGTTTTTT. Protein sequence: CASSPLGSGELFF.

This clonotype has at least ten counts. This rearrangement joins TRBV12-3 or TRBV12-4 to TRBJ1-2, with D perhaps TRBD1 (5 bases). Trimming shortened V by 4 bases and J by 6 bases, and 18 bases separated the two germline ends. This CDR3 is built from 15 residues. The CDR3 nucleotides are TGTGCCAGCAGTTCACTAGGAGCTGGAGGGGATGGCTACACCTTC. Translating gives CASSSLGAGGDGYTF.

At least ten counts were recorded for this clonotype. The chain uses TRBV29-1 and TRBJ1-2; D may be TRBD1 (6 bases). There are 16 residues in the CDR3. The V gene's germline CDR1 is SQVTM and CDR2 ANQGSEA. V lost 4 bases and J 5 bases, leaving 23 bases between the germline ends. The CDR3 region is CSVVGLEGGRYYGYTF. The CDR3 bases are TGCAGCGTTGTTGGCCTGGAGGGGGGGCGATATTATGGCTACACCTTC.